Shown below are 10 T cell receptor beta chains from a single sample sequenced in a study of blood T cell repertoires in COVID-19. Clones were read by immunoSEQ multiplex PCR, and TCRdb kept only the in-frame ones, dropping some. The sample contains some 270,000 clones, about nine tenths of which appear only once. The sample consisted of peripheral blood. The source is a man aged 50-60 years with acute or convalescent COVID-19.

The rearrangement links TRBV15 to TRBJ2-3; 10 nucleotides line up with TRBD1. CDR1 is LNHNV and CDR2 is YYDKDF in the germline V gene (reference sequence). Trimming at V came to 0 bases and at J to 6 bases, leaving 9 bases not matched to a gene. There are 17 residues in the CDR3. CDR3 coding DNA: TGTGCCACCAGCAGAGATCGTGGGACAGGGGTATGGGATACGCAGTATTTT. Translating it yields CATSRDRGTGVWDTQYF.

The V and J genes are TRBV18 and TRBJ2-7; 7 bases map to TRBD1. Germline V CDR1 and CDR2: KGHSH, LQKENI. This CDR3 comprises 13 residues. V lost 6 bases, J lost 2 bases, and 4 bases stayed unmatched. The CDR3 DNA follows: TGTGCCAGCTCGGGACAGATCCCCTACGAGCAGTACTTC. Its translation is CASSGQIPYEQYF.

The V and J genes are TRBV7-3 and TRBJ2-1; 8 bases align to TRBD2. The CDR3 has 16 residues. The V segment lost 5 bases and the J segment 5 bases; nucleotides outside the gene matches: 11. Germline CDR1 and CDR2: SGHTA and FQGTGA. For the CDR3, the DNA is TGTGCCAGCAGCCCCTTAGCGGGGCCCCTTGACAATGAGCAGTTCTTC. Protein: CASSPLAGPLDNEQFF.

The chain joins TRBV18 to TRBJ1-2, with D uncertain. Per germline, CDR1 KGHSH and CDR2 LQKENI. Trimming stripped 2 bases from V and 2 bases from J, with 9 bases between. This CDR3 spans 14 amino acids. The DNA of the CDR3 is TGTGCCAGCTCACCATCGACACGCAACTATGGCTACACCTTC. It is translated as CASSPSTRNYGYTF.

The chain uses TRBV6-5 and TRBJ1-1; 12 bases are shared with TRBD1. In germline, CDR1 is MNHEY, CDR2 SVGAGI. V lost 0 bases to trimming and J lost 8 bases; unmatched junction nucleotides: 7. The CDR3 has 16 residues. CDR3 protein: CASSYSGTGGWKEAFF. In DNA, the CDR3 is TGTGCCAGCAGTTACTCAGGGACAGGGGGCTGGAAAGAAGCTTTCTTT.

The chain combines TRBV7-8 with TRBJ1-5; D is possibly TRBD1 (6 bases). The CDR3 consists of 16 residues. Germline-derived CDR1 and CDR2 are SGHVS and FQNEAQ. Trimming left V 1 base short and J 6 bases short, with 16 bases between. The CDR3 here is CASSLGSTGLGQPQHF. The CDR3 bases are TGTGCCAGCAGCTTAGGATCTACAGGGTTGGGTCAGCCCCAGCATTTT. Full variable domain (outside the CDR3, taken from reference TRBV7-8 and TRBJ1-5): GAGVSQSPRYKVAKRGQDVALRCDPISGHVSLFWYQQALGQGPEFLTYFQNEAQLDKSGLPSDRFFAERPEGSVSTLKIQRTQQEDSAVYLCASSLGSTGLGQPQHFGDGTRLSIL.

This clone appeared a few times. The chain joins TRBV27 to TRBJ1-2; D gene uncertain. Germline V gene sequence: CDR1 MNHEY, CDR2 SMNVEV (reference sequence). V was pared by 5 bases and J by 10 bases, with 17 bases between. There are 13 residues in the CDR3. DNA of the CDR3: TGTGCCAGCAGTCCAACCGAACCCGCGGCCTACACCTTC. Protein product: CASSPTEPAAYTF.

CDR3: CATRTGNTGELFF. In DNA, the CDR3 is TGTGCCACCCGGACAGGGAACACCGGGGAGCTGTTTTTT. V gene TRBV2 combines with J gene TRBJ2-2; 7 bases align to TRBD1. This CDR3 comprises 13 residues. Germline CDR1 reads SNHLY; CDR2 reads FYNNEI. Germline trimming cut 10 bases from V and 1 base from J; bases unmatched to any gene: 3.

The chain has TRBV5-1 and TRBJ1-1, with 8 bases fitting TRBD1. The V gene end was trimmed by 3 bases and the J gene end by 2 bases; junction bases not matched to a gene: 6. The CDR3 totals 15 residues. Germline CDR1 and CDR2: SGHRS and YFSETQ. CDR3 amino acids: CASSSQGVSNTEAFF. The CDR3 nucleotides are TGCGCCAGCAGCTCACAGGGGGTTAGTAACACTGAAGCTTTCTTT.

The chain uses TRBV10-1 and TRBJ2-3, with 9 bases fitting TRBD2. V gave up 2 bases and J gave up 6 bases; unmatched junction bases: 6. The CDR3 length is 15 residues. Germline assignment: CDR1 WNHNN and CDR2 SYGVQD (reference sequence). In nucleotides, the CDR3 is TGCGCCAGCAGTGAGGGGACTAGCTCCAAGGATACGCAGTATTTT. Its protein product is CASSEGTSSKDTQYF.